This T cell receptor (beta chain) was identified during a study of T cell responses to AZD1222 COVID-19 vaccine. Overall study results and limits: CD4 TCRs covered the whole spike, strongest at regions 160-218 and 743-854. Females made up more of the donors, who were largely white British, and clonal diversity may have come out too low. Samples come after the peak T cell response, not at day 14.

This CDR3 is 12 amino acids long. The V and J ends lost 3 bases and 6 bases respectively, with 9 bases between them. Germline CDR1 LNHDA, CDR2 SQIVND (reference sequence). Libraries were prepared by immunoSEQ multiplex PCR; TCRdb keeps only in-frame clonotypes and omits some of them. The sample contains tens of thousands of clones, roughly nine tenths of which appear only once. Concerning this clone itself: Its antigen is as yet unknown.

Sequences were derived from peripheral blood, sampled on day 0 of AZD1222 vaccination. The V gene is TRBV19, the J gene TRBJ2-7, with D perhaps matching TRBD2 (6 bases). The clonotype originates from an adult in good health. Here the CDR3 reads CASSMREREQYF. For the CDR3, the DNA is TGTGCCAGTAGTATGCGGGAACGCGAGCAGTACTTC.